This TCR beta chain was captured in a study of liver allograft versus peripheral blood T cells. Whole-study context: Liver transplant recipients had T cell receptor repertoires compared between transplanted liver and peripheral blood.

TCRdb recomputed calls from the reads with MiXCR, one row per CDR3 protein. The sample yields 7,000 to 10,000 distinct CDR3 sequences, just over 20% seen once. This clonotype was detected a few times. The receptor was derived from a human patient who had a liver transplant. A share of the T cells may be of graft donor origin.

CDR3 sequence: CAWSRGGGRPDTQYF. DNA of the CDR3: TGTGCCTGGAGTAGGGGCGGGGGCCGGCCAGATACGCAGTATTTT. The chain employs TRBV30 and TRBJ2-3, with D tentatively TRBD2 (7 bases). The CDR3 sequence is 15 residues long. Trimming stripped 2 bases from V and 4 bases from J, with 16 bases between. The germline CDR1 and CDR2 sequences are GTSNPN and SVGIG (reference sequence).